This T cell receptor (beta chain) derives from a study of blood T cells in healthy people across ages. Study outcomes and limitations: Comparison with aged donors showed that long-lived donors had more naive CD4+ cells and higher diversity.

Of note for this clonotype: Its antigen is not identified.

PCR was performed a second time for about 7 to 11 cycles using a sample-barcoded 5' primer and a J-beta primer mix. Each CDR3 protein is one row after TCRdb ran MiXCR on the 5' RACE reads. The table includes more than 500,000 distinct CDR3 sequences, over 25% detected once. The CDR3 is 16 residues long. V lost 3 bases to trimming and J lost 8 bases; unmatched junction nucleotides: 8. CDR1 is LNHNV and CDR2 is YYDKDF in the germline V gene (reference sequence). The sample was also reused in another study, on T cells of mothers and their children.

The V and J genes are TRBV15 and TRBJ2-1, with 12 bases matching TRBD2. This receptor was identified in a boy between 2 and 10 years old in good health. Input material: blood. The CDR3 reads CATSSPRLAGVDEQFF. Here the CDR3 DNA reads TGTGCCACCAGCAGTCCCCGACTAGCGGGGGTGGATGAGCAGTTCTTC.